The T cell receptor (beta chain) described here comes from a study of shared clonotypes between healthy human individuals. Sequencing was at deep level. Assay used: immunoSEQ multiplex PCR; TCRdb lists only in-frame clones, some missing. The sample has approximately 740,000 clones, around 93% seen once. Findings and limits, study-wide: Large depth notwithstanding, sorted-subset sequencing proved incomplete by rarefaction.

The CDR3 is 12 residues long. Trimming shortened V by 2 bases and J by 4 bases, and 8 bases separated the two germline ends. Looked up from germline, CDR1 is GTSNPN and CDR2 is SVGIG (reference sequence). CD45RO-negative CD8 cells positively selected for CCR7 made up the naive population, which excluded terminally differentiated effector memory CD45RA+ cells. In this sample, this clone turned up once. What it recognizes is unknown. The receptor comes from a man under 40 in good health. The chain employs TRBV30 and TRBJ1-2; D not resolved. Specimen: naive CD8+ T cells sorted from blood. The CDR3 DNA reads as TGTGCCTGGAGTTATCGGGGCTATGGCTACACCTTC. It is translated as CAWSYRGYGYTF.